This T cell receptor (beta chain) derives from a study of blood T cell repertoires in COVID-19. Study summary: The origin of the acute and convalescent COVID-19 samples was the United States, Italy and Spain. T cells, B-cell-depleted T cells, or PBMCs supplied cDNA or gDNA.

Trimming removed 2 bases at V and 7 bases at J, with 10 bases between. The CDR3 is 13 amino acids. Germline V gene lookup returns CDR1 SGHNT and CDR2 YYREEE (reference sequence). Authors' processing steps: Reference gene primers were amplified, and this amplification served to estimate nucleated cell counts. Profiled with immunoSEQ multiplex PCR; TCRdb holds only in-frame clones, not every one. V and J calls and clone size follow that table, whereas D and trimming were derived from the DNA. The sample shows approximately 260,000 clones, around 85% of them seen only once. Source material: peripheral blood. The gene calls are TRBV5-4 and TRBJ1-5; the D gene is possibly TRBD1 (6 bases). This TCR was sampled from a woman older than 75 with acute or convalescent COVID-19. CDR3 amino acids: CASSLAGDQPQHF. In DNA form, the CDR3 reads TGTGCCAGCAGCTTAGCAGGGGACCAGCCCCAGCATTTT.